These T cell receptor beta chains were read from a single sample in a study of radiotherapy plus CTLA-4 blockade in lung cancer. Data came from immunoSEQ multiplex PCR; TCRdb stores just in-frame clones and leaves some out. The table lists tens of thousands of clones, about 80% of them singletons. The specimen was peripheral blood, collected from a patient treated with radiotherapy plus ipilimumab. These receptors originate from a human donor with non-small cell lung cancer who had a complete response to radiotherapy plus ipilimumab. The CDR3 runs from the conserved cysteine through the conserved F or W. A D gene is named only where the DNA matches it firmly.

.	TRBV11-3	TRBJ2-5	TGTGCCAGCAGCCTACAGGGTGGCGAGACCCAGTACTTC	CASSLQGGETQYF
TRBD1	TRBV9	TRBJ1-4	TGTGCCAGCAGCGGGACAGGATCGTTCTCCTATGAAAAACTGTTTTTT	CASSGTGSFSYEKLFF
TRBD1	TRBV10-3	TRBJ1-1	TGTGCCATCAGGGAGACAGGGTCGGATAGTCGAGCTTTCTTT	CAIRETGSDSRAFF
TRBD1	TRBV5-1	TRBJ2-5	TGCGCCAGCAGCTTGCACCGGACAGGGGGCATGAAGACCCAGTACTTC	CASSLHRTGGMKTQYF
TRBD2	TRBV19	TRBJ2-3	TGTGCCAGTAGTCTCGAGACTAGCGGGGGGGCCAGGCGAACAGATACGCAGTATTTT	CASSLETSGGARRTDTQYF
TRBD1	TRBV5-6	TRBJ1-1	TGTGCCAGCAGCAGACAGGGATGGAACACTGAAGCTTTCTTT	CASSRQGWNTEAFF
TRBD1	TRBV28	TRBJ2-1	TGTGCCAGCTGGGGACAGGGAACCTCCTACAATGAGCAGTTCTTC	CASWGQGTSYNEQFF
.	TRBV11-2	TRBJ2-2	TGTGCCAGCAGCTTCTCTTTTAGAGGTCGCGCGAACACCGGGGAGCTGTTTTTT	CASSFSFRGRANTGELFF
TRBD1	TRBV29-1	TRBJ1-1	TGCAGCACGACAGGGGTGGGTCTCACTGAAGCTTTCTTT	CSTTGVGLTEAFF
TRBD2	TRBV5-6	TRBJ2-5	TGTGCCAGCAGCCCTCTGATAGCGGGAGAAGAGACCCAGTACTTC	CASSPLIAGEETQYF
TRBD1	TRBV27	TRBJ1-2	TGTGCCAGCAGTTCCCGGACAGGGGGCGGTGGCTACACCTTC	CASSSRTGGGGYTF
.	TRBV19	TRBJ1-2	TGTGCCAGTAGTAACAGGGAACGTGGCTACACCTTC	CASSNRERGYTF